A selection of T cell receptor beta chains follows, all from one sample in a study of blood T cell repertoires in COVID-19. This table comes from immunoSEQ multiplex PCR, and its TCRdb copy is limited to in-frame clones, with some not included. Among about 89,000 clones listed, approximately 82% were seen once. Sequenced material: peripheral blood. These receptors originate from a man between 65 and 79 years old with acute or convalescent COVID-19. Both conserved end residues are part of each CDR3. Each record gives: V gene, J gene, D gene, clone size, CDR3 protein, CDR3 DNA. The D gene is left open where the match is weak. The size field is filled for only some rows; it gives once, few, many or a size class.

TRBV29-1	TRBJ2-3	TRBD2	NA	CSVATSGGPDTQYF	TGCAGCGTTGCAACTAGCGGTGGGCCAGATACGCAGTATTTT
TRBV28	TRBJ1-1	TRBD1	NA	CASSRQPTGMNTEAFF	TGTGCCAGCAGCCGCCAACCGACAGGGATGAACACTGAAGCTTTCTTT
TRBV9	TRBJ1-2	NA	NA	CASSVGGLDGYTF	TGTGCCAGCAGCGTTGGAGGGTTGGATGGCTACACCTTC
TRBV5-4	TRBJ1-4	NA	NA	CASSFQGTYEKLFF	TGTGCCAGCAGCTTTCAGGGTACTTATGAAAAACTGTTTTTT
TRBV5-1	TRBJ2-2	TRBD1	NA	CASSLTGVDAGELFF	TGCGCCAGCAGCTTGACAGGGGTGGACGCCGGGGAGCTGTTTTTT
TRBV7-2	TRBJ1-1	TRBD1	few	CASSSMDRNEAFF	TGTGCCAGCAGCTCGATGGACAGGAATGAAGCTTTCTTT
TRBV5-6	TRBJ2-5	NA	NA	CASSLGARETQYF	TGTGCCAGCAGCTTGGGGGCTCGAGAGACCCAGTACTTC
TRBV10-3	TRBJ1-6	TRBD1	NA	CAIRWTGDNSPLHF	TGTGCCATCAGATGGACAGGGGATAATTCACCCCTCCACTTT
TRBV6-1	TRBJ2-7	TRBD1	NA	CASSDPDRPEQYF	TGTGCCAGCAGTGACCCGGACAGGCCAGAGCAGTACTTC
TRBV11-2	TRBJ2-5	TRBD2	NA	CASSLGTRTETQYF	TGTGCCAGCAGCTTAGGGACTAGGACCGAGACCCAGTACTTC
TRBV2	TRBJ2-2	NA	NA	CASRIPDSTGELFF	TGTGCCAGCAGAATCCCGGACAGCACCGGGGAGCTGTTTTTT
TRBV5-1	TRBJ1-6	NA	NA	CASSQTLSGNSPLHF	TGCGCCAGCAGCCAGACTCTATCGGGTAATTCACCCCTCCACTTT
TRBV27	TRBJ2-3	TRBD1	NA	CASSSTGMVADTQYF	TGTGCCAGCAGTTCGACAGGGATGGTGGCAGATACGCAGTATTTT
TRBV12-3/TRBV12-4	TRBJ1-2	NA	NA	CASSRGQNGYTF	TGTGCCAGCAGCCGCGGACAGAATGGCTACACCTTC
TRBV5-4	TRBJ2-3	NA	NA	CASSLDQRGVDTQYF	TGTGCCAGCAGCTTGGACCAAAGGGGTGTGGATACGCAGTATTTT
TRBV4-2	TRBJ1-2	NA	NA	CASSQDGTRKGYTF	TGTGCCAGCAGCCAAGATGGGACACGGAAGGGCTACACCTTC
TRBV9	TRBJ2-7	NA	few	CASSAQFPPYEQYF	TGTGCCAGCAGCGCCCAATTTCCCCCCTACGAGCAGTACTTC
TRBV6-5	TRBJ2-2	TRBD2	NA	CASSYDGGGVGELFF	TGTGCCAGCAGTTATGATGGCGGGGGTGTCGGGGAGCTGTTTTTT
TRBV28	TRBJ2-3	NA	NA	CASMVGGKSTDTQYF	TGTGCCAGCATGGTAGGAGGGAAAAGCACAGATACGCAGTATTTT
TRBV28	TRBJ2-4	TRBD1	NA	CASSPTGVAKNIQYF	TGTGCCAGCAGTCCCACAGGGGTAGCCAAAAACATTCAGTACTTC
TRBV7-9	TRBJ1-1	NA	once	CASSLAQEAEAFF	TGTGCCAGCAGCTTGGCTCAGGAGGCTGAAGCTTTCTTT
TRBV11-2	TRBJ2-5	NA	NA	CASSSWRTTYQETQYF	TGTGCCAGCAGCTCTTGGAGGACCACGTACCAAGAGACCCAGTACTTC
TRBV2	TRBJ2-6	NA	NA	CAGSVAIAGANVLTF	TGTGCCGGCAGTGTCGCCATAGCAGGGGCCAACGTCCTGACTTTC
TRBV28	TRBJ1-2	NA	NA	CASRPNDRLTNYGYTF	TGTGCCAGCAGACCAAACGACAGGCTGACGAACTATGGCTACACCTTC
TRBV11-3	TRBJ2-5	NA	NA	CASSERGPVETQYF	TGTGCCAGCAGCGAACGAGGGCCTGTAGAGACCCAGTACTTC
TRBV2	TRBJ1-1	NA	few	CASSDRGVNTEAFF	TGTGCCAGCAGTGATCGGGGGGTGAACACTGAAGCTTTCTTT
TRBV5-4	TRBJ1-4	TRBD1	NA	CASSLAGGTNEKLFF	TGTGCCAGCAGCTTGGCAGGGGGAACTAATGAAAAACTGTTTTTT
TRBV11-2	TRBJ1-3	NA	NA	CASSPKTDSGNTIYF	TGTGCCAGCAGCCCGAAAACTGACTCTGGAAACACCATATATTTT
TRBV15	TRBJ1-1	TRBD1	NA	CATLGQQNTEAFF	TGTGCCACCTTGGGACAGCAGAACACTGAAGCTTTCTTT
TRBV7-7	TRBJ2-1	NA	NA	CASSLRGGDEQFF	TGTGCTAGCAGCTTGAGGGGGGGGGATGAGCAGTTCTTC
TRBV11-2	TRBJ2-2	NA	NA	CASRTDPTPGELFF	TGTGCCAGCAGGACAGATCCCACACCCGGGGAGCTGTTTTTT
TRBV7-2	TRBJ1-2	NA	NA	CASSDRTNYGYTF	TGTGCCAGCAGTGACAGAACCAACTATGGCTACACCTTC
TRBV6-5	TRBJ1-4	TRBD1	NA	CASSYSGAGGEKLFF	TGTGCCAGCAGTTACTCCGGGGCAGGGGGTGAAAAACTGTTTTTT
TRBV9	TRBJ2-5	TRBD2	NA	CASSVGGSGSGRETQYF	TGTGCCAGCAGCGTAGGGGGGTCGGGTAGCGGGAGAGAGACCCAGTACTTC
TRBV6-5	TRBJ1-5	NA	NA	CASSPGGNQPQHF	TGTGCCAGCAGCCCGGGAGGGAACCAGCCCCAGCATTTT
TRBV11-3	TRBJ1-1	TRBD1	NA	CASSRGTEMNTEAFF	TGTGCCAGCAGCCGGGGGACAGAAATGAACACTGAAGCTTTCTTT
TRBV14	TRBJ1-2	NA	once	CASSSDSYYGYTF	TGTGCCAGCAGCTCGGACAGTTATTATGGCTACACCTTC
TRBV7-8	TRBJ2-1	TRBD2	NA	CASTQSGIRNNEQFF	TGTGCCAGCACCCAAAGCGGGATAAGAAACAATGAGCAGTTCTTC
TRBV28	TRBJ2-2	NA	once	CASGRFTGELFF	TGTGCCAGCGGGAGGTTCACCGGGGAGCTGTTTTTT
TRBV15	TRBJ2-7	TRBD1	NA	CATSRDRGLLEQYF	TGTGCCACCAGCAGAGACAGGGGGCTTCTCGAGCAGTACTTC
TRBV7-8	TRBJ1-5	NA	few	CASSFSGRNQPQHF	TGTGCCAGCAGCTTTTCAGGGCGCAATCAGCCCCAGCATTTT
TRBV19	TRBJ2-3	NA	NA	CASKRASTDTQYF	TGTGCCAGTAAGCGGGCTAGCACAGATACGCAGTATTTT
TRBV7-9	TRBJ2-1	TRBD2	NA	CASSLDLGLAGYEQFF	TGTGCCAGCAGCTTAGACCTGGGACTAGCGGGCTATGAGCAGTTCTTC
TRBV27	TRBJ1-2	NA	NA	CASSSQGYYGYTF	TGTGCCAGCAGTTCCCAGGGGTATTATGGCTACACCTTC
TRBV6-1	TRBJ2-3	NA	NA	CASSEPGTHTQYF	TGTGCCAGCAGTGAACCGGGGACTCATACGCAGTATTTT